The 9 T cell receptor beta chains reported below all come from one sample, sequenced in a study of OX40 agonist ivuxolimab in advanced cancers. TCRdb's table, derived via immunoSEQ multiplex PCR, lists solely in-frame clones and lacks some. The sample contains some 100,000 clones, 75% to 95% of which appear only once. Sequencing was performed on CD4+ or CD8+ T cells sorted from blood, taken in a trial of the OX40 agonist ivuxolimab. The receptors originated from an adult with an advanced solid tumor such as melanoma, head and neck, liver or kidney cancer.

The chain joins TRBV13 to TRBJ2-1; 8 bases agree with TRBD1. V was clipped by 3 bases and J by 10 bases; unmatched bases: 5. CDR1 is PRHDT and CDR2 is FYEKMQ in the germline V gene (reference sequence). The CDR3 totals 13 residues. CDR3 bases: TGTGCCAGCAGCTTTGACAGGGGAGAGGAGCAGTTCTTC. As protein: CASSFDRGEEQFF.

The rearrangement links TRBV21-1 to TRBJ2-2; the DNA was not compared with TRBD2, the D call given in the table. TRBV21-1 is marked as a pseudogene. This CDR3 has 16 amino acids. CDR3 loop: CASSKLTSGSSGELFF. In DNA, the CDR3 is TGTGCCAGCAGCAAACTTACTAGCGGGAGTTCCGGGGAGCTGTTTTTT.

With respect to this clone: One end of the junction fails to match germline, which may point to a read error. The chain carries TRBV5-4 and TRBJ2-7; 13 bases are shared with TRBD2. Germline V gives CDR1 SGHNT, CDR2 YYREEE (reference sequence). This CDR3 spans 16 amino acids. The CDR3 nucleotides read TGTGCCAGCAGACCCGAACTAGCGGGAGGGTCCTCCGAGCAGTACTTC. It specifies CASRPELAGGSSEQYF. The variable domain in full, with the rest retrieved from reference TRBV5-4 and TRBJ2-7, is ETGVTQSPTHLIKTRGQQVTLRCSSQSGHNTVSWYQQALGQGPQFIFQYYREEENGRGNFPPRFSGLQFPNYSSELNVNALELDDSALYLCASRPELAGGSSEQYFGPGTRLTVT.

The chain uses TRBV28 and TRBJ1-3; the D gene is possibly TRBD1 (6 bases). Trimming took 10 bases from V and 1 from J, leaving 8 bases between them. Germline assignment: CDR1 MDHEN and CDR2 SYDVKM. The length of the CDR3 is 12 residues. The CDR3 region has the DNA TGTGCCACCACAGGGTCTGGAAACACCATATATTTT. It is translated as CATTGSGNTIYF.

V gene TRBV28 combines with J gene TRBJ2-3; D call uncertain. Germline lookup yields CDR1 MDHEN and CDR2 SYDVKM. The germline V and J ends were trimmed by 6 bases and 5 bases, with 12 bases remaining between them. The CDR3 runs 13 residues. The CDR3 sequence: CASSPGVKDTQYF. CDR3 coding DNA: TGTGCCAGCAGCCCAGGAGTTAAAGATACGCAGTATTTT.

The rearrangement joins TRBV5-8 to TRBJ2-7; TRBD2 matches at 11 bases. The CDR3 spans 18 residues. V was clipped by 3 bases and J by 0 bases; unmatched bases: 11. In germline, CDR1 is SGHTS, CDR2 YDEGEE. The CDR3 region has the DNA TGTGCCAGCAGCTCCCCCGGGACTAGCGGCCGTAGCTCCTACGAGCAGTACTTC. Translating gives CASSSPGTSGRSSYEQYF.

This clone was found a few times. The chain is built from TRBV6-6 and TRBJ2-7, with D unresolved. Germline-derived CDR1 and CDR2 are MNHNY and SVGAGI (reference sequence). Trimming left V 2 bases short and J 3 bases short, with 5 bases between. This CDR3 comprises 12 residues. CDR3: CASSYPNYEQYF. Written as DNA, the CDR3 is TGTGCCAGCAGTTACCCAAACTACGAGCAGTACTTC.

In the case of this clone: A junction boundary mismatches the germline segment, possibly from a read error. The rearrangement joins TRBV6-5 to TRBJ1-2; no definite D call. CDR1 is MNHEY and CDR2 is SVGAGI in the germline V gene. CDR3 length: 14 residues. The CDR3 coding sequence is TGTGCCAGCACTTACCGAGCGGGGTTCTATGGCTACACCTTC. Its protein product is CASTYRAGFYGYTF.

The chain has TRBV15 and TRBJ2-2; TRBD2 agrees at 13 bases. CDR1 and CDR2 from the germline V gene are LNHNV and YYDKDF (reference sequence). Unmatched junction bases numbered 1, after V lost 6 bases and J lost 9 bases. CDR3 length: 13 residues. The CDR3 DNA follows: TGTGCCACCAGGGGACTAGCGGGAAGGGAGCTGTTTTTT. Protein: CATRGLAGRELFF.